Listed below are T cell receptor beta chains from one sample, sequenced in a study of blood T cell repertoires in COVID-19. Produced via immunoSEQ multiplex PCR; TCRdb's table is partial and in-frame only. Of 180,000 or so clones listed, 65% to 85% are singletons. What was sequenced was PBMCs or T cells enriched from blood (not recorded which). Receptor source: a middle-aged man who had recovered from COVID-19. CDR3s include the opening cysteine and the closing phenylalanine or tryptophan. The D gene is left open where the match is weak. Clone size appears in some rows only: once, few, many, or a class for an expanded clone.

>once|TRBJ1-2|TRBV28|-
CASSLNRELFRYTF
TGTGCCAGCAGTTTAAACAGGGAATTGTTTCGCTACACCTTC
>-|TRBJ1-3|TRBV4-1|-
CASSRQGSSGNTIYF
TGCGCCAGCAGCCGGCAGGGAAGCTCTGGAAACACCATATATTTT
>-|TRBJ1-4|TRBV2|-
CASSEQDYEKLFF
TGTGCCAGCAGTGAACAGGATTATGAAAAACTGTTTTTT
>-|TRBJ1-5|TRBV28|TRBD1
CASSGTAGSNQPQHF
TGTGCCAGCAGTGGGACAGCCGGGAGCAATCAGCCCCAGCATTTT
>-|TRBJ2-1|TRBV12-5|TRBD1
CASGLVQGVFLEQFF
TGTGCTAGTGGTTTGGTCCAGGGGGTTTTTCTTGAGCAGTTCTTC
>-|TRBJ1-1|TRBV6-5|TRBD1
CASSTGQSEAFF
TGTGCCAGCAGCACGGGACAGAGCGAAGCTTTCTTT
>-|TRBJ2-7|TRBV4-1|TRBD1
CASSQPGTGSYEQYF
TGCGCCAGCAGCCAGCCCGGGACAGGGTCCTACGAGCAGTACTTC
>-|TRBJ1-5|TRBV7-2|-
CASSLEAAWGNQPQHF
TGTGCCAGCAGCTTAGAGGCGGCCTGGGGCAATCAGCCCCAGCATTTT
>-|TRBJ1-4|TRBV9|-
CASSALTGRTNEKLFF
TGTGCCAGCAGCGCGCTTACAGGTCGAACTAATGAAAAACTGTTTTTT
>-|TRBJ1-4|TRBV4-3|-
CASSQEIGASTNEKLFF
TGCGCCAGCAGCCAAGAGATTGGGGCGTCTACTAATGAAAAACTGTTTTTT
>-|TRBJ1-2|TRBV28|-
CASSFSLRNGYTF
TGTGCCAGCAGTTTCTCCCTGAGGAATGGCTACACCTTC
>-|TRBJ1-2|TRBV29-1|-
CSVEAAGPVDGYTF
TGCAGCGTTGAGGCAGCGGGGCCGGTAGATGGCTACACCTTC
>-|TRBJ2-7|TRBV5-1|-
CASSLGAGPYEQYF
TGCGCCAGCAGCTTGGGGGCAGGCCCCTACGAGCAGTACTTC
>-|TRBJ1-4|TRBV15|-
CATSRDRGLGEKLFF
TGTGCCACCAGCAGAGACAGGGGCCTTGGTGAAAAACTGTTTTTT
>-|TRBJ1-5|TRBV24-1|-
CATSDPGSGGNQPQHF
TGTGCCACCAGTGACCCGGGGTCGGGGGGCAATCAGCCCCAGCATTTT
>-|TRBJ1-5|TRBV2|TRBD1
CASTGGQGRDGPQHF
TGTGCCAGCACCGGAGGACAGGGCAGAGATGGCCCCCAGCATTTT
>-|TRBJ2-2|TRBV5-1|-
CASSLLQGPNTGELFF
TGCGCCAGCAGCTTGTTGCAGGGGCCGAACACCGGGGAGCTGTTTTTT
>-|TRBJ2-2|TRBV30|-
CAWSVVPYRGTGELFF
TGTGCCTGGAGTGTAGTCCCTTACCGCGGCACCGGGGAGCTGTTTTTT
>-|TRBJ2-5|TRBV28|-
CASSNRELETQYF
TGTGCCAGCAGTAACAGGGAGTTAGAGACCCAGTACTTC
>few|TRBJ2-1|TRBV4-2|TRBD1
CASSQGDSPYNEQFF
TGTGCCAGCAGCCAAGGGGACAGCCCTTACAATGAGCAGTTCTTC
>-|TRBJ2-1|TRBV4-1|-
CASSQDAGKTEQFF
TGCGCCAGCAGCCAAGACGCGGGGAAGACTGAGCAGTTCTTC
>-|TRBJ2-2|TRBV4-1|-
CASSLIGGNTGELFF
TGCGCCAGCAGCCTTATCGGGGGAAACACCGGGGAGCTGTTTTTT
>-|TRBJ1-2|TRBV5-1|TRBD1
CASSWDRVEDGYTF
TGCGCCAGCAGCTGGGACAGGGTTGAGGATGGCTACACCTTC
>-|TRBJ2-7|TRBV2|-
CASNEQNYEQYF
TGTGCCAGCAATGAGCAGAACTACGAGCAGTACTTC
>-|TRBJ2-3|TRBV1|-
CTSSHHRRTGGNTDTQYF
TGCACCAGCAGCCATCATCGAAGGACGGGAGGGAATACAGATACGCAGTATTTT
>-|TRBJ1-2|TRBV30|-
CAWTGSLYGYTF
TGTGCCTGGACCGGGTCTCTCTATGGCTACACCTTC
>-|TRBJ1-5|TRBV27|TRBD1
CASKLGTASNQPQHF
TGTGCCAGCAAGTTGGGGACAGCTAGCAATCAGCCCCAGCATTTT
>-|TRBJ1-3|TRBV29-1|-
CSVERQVAGNTIYF
TGCAGCGTTGAAAGGCAGGTTGCTGGAAACACCATATATTTT
>-|TRBJ1-1|TRBV11-2|-
CASSYQQGGTEAFF
TGTGCCAGCAGCTATCAACAGGGTGGCACTGAAGCTTTCTTT
>-|TRBJ2-7|TRBV5-1|-
CASSLLQGPDEQYF
TGCGCCAGCAGCTTGCTACAGGGTCCCGACGAGCAGTACTTC
>-|TRBJ1-2|TRBV2|TRBD1
CASSERQGESYGYTF
TGTGCCAGCAGTGAACGACAGGGCGAGAGCTATGGCTACACCTTC
>-|TRBJ1-6|TRBV6-2/TRBV6-3|TRBD1
CASSLNRGRNSPLHF
TGTGCCAGCAGTTTGAACAGGGGGCGAAATTCACCCCTCCACTTT
>-|TRBJ1-3|TRBV5-8|-
CASSLEGGPGNTIYF
TGTGCCAGCAGCTTGGAAGGGGGACCTGGAAACACCATATATTTT
>-|TRBJ1-1|TRBV29-1|-
CSVQHITEAFF
TGCAGCGTCCAACACATCACTGAAGCTTTCTTT
>-|TRBJ2-3|TRBV10-3|-
CAVGGRSTDTQYF
TGTGCCGTCGGAGGACGTTCAACAGATACGCAGTATTTT
>-|TRBJ1-5|TRBV29-1|TRBD1
CSVGQGFQPQHF
TGCAGCGTAGGACAGGGCTTTCAGCCCCAGCATTTT
>-|TRBJ1-1|TRBV5-1|TRBD1
CASSELSGGTEAFF
TGCGCCAGCAGCGAATTATCAGGGGGGACTGAAGCTTTCTTT
>-|TRBJ1-1|TRBV2|TRBD1
CASRETGTITEAFF
TGTGCCAGCAGGGAGACAGGGACGATCACTGAAGCTTTCTTT
>-|TRBJ1-1|TRBV7-9|-
CASSLGAGRRNTEAFF
TGTGCCAGCAGCTTAGGGGCAGGGCGAAGGAACACTGAAGCTTTCTTT
>-|TRBJ1-3|TRBV2|-
CASSVNRVGAGNTIYF
TGTGCCAGCAGTGTAAACAGGGTAGGGGCTGGAAACACCATATATTTT
>-|TRBJ2-7|TRBV3-1/TRBV3-2|TRBD2
CASSPTLARGGYEQYF
TGTGCCAGCAGCCCAACTCTAGCGCGGGGGGGCTACGAGCAGTACTTC
>-|TRBJ2-5|TRBV6-5|TRBD1
CAIQQGVGETQYF
TGTGCCATCCAGCAGGGGGTGGGAGAGACCCAGTACTTC
>once|TRBJ2-4|TRBV5-4|-
CASSFGGVGGNIQYF
TGTGCCAGCAGCTTTGGAGGGGTAGGAGGGAACATTCAGTACTTC